The rows below give T cell receptor beta chains drawn from one sample of a study of beta chain features in type 1 diabetes. Sequencing was performed with immunoSEQ multiplex PCR; in TCRdb, only in-frame clones are kept and a portion is missing. The sample lists around 600,000 clones; around 11% were seen once. The sample consisted of naive CD4+ T cells from blood. The receptors stem from a man aged 25-45 years with type 1 diabetes. Each CDR3 is given with its conserved first and last residue. Fields, in order: D gene, clone size, J gene, V gene, CDR3 protein, CDR3 DNA. D genes are given only for firm matches. The listing skips clone size in some rows; elsewhere it reads once, few, many or a size class.

NA,few,TRBJ2-5,TRBV25-1,CASSDPRDQETQYF,TGTGCCAGCAGTGACCCCAGGGACCAAGAGACCCAGTACTTC
NA,few,TRBJ2-7,TRBV7-8,CASSPFNYEQYF,TGTGCCAGCAGCCCTTTTAACTACGAGCAGTACTTC
NA,few,TRBJ1-2,TRBV14,CASSQDEAGHTF,TGTGCCAGCAGCCAAGATGAGGCCGGCCACACCTTC
TRBD1,NA,TRBJ2-3,TRBV28,CASSLTGQGPDTQYF,TGTGCCAGCAGTTTGACCGGACAGGGCCCAGATACGCAGTATTTT
NA,few,TRBJ2-6,TRBV7-2,CASSLVVEPGGTGANVLTF,TGTGCCAGCAGCTTAGTAGTGGAGCCTGGGGGTACTGGGGCCAACGTCCTGACTTTC
NA,few,TRBJ1-1,TRBV29-1,CSVDTGLNTEAFF,TGCAGCGTTGATACAGGGCTGAACACTGAAGCTTTCTTT
TRBD1,NA,TRBJ1-2,TRBV4-3,CASSPRDRVYGYTF,TGCGCCAGCAGCCCTCGGGACAGGGTATATGGCTACACCTTC
NA,few,TRBJ1-3,TRBV30,CAWSAGNTIYF,TGTGCCTGGAGTGCCGGAAACACCATATATTTT
TRBD2,NA,TRBJ2-5,TRBV4-2,CASSQQHSGGYFQETQYF,TGTGCCAGCAGCCAGCAGCACAGCGGGGGTTACTTCCAAGAGACCCAGTACTTC
NA,NA,TRBJ1-2,TRBV4-1,CASSQGQDTVWSGYTF,TGCGCCAGCAGCCAGGGGCAAGACACCGTTTGGTCTGGCTACACCTTC
TRBD2,few,TRBJ2-5,TRBV9,CASSPGLLAGQETQYF,TGTGCCAGCAGCCCCGGCCTTCTAGCGGGGCAAGAGACCCAGTACTTC
TRBD2,few,TRBJ2-3,TRBV9,CASSVGLAGPDTQYF,TGTGCCAGCAGCGTCGGACTAGCGGGCCCAGATACGCAGTATTTT
NA,few,TRBJ1-1,TRBV29-1,CSVDRGIAEAFF,TGCAGCGTTGATCGCGGGATAGCTGAAGCTTTCTTT
TRBD2,few,TRBJ2-5,TRBV9,CASSVGVSGGSEETQYF,TGTGCCAGCAGCGTAGGAGTTAGCGGGGGATCGGAGGAGACCCAGTACTTC
NA,few,TRBJ2-1,TRBV7-9,CASSLRGSTYNEQFF,TGTGCCAGCAGCTTGAGGGGCAGCACCTACAATGAGCAGTTCTTC
NA,NA,TRBJ2-5,TRBV11-2,CASSFGGARAETQYF,TGTGCCAGCAGCTTTGGGGGGGCGCGAGCCGAGACCCAGTACTTC
TRBD1,NA,TRBJ2-2,TRBV4-2,CASSTDRAGLSTGELFF,TGTGCCAGCAGCACAGACAGGGCAGGCCTTAGCACCGGGGAGCTGTTTTTT
NA,NA,TRBJ2-2,TRBV5-4,CASSQPPGELFF,TGTGCCAGCAGCCAGCCCCCCGGGGAGCTGTTTTTT
TRBD2,NA,TRBJ2-1,TRBV11-3,CASSLSLAGNNEQFF,TGTGCCAGCAGCTTATCATTAGCGGGGAATAATGAGCAGTTCTTC
NA,few,TRBJ1-4,TRBV28,CASSPAPTNEKLFF,TGTGCCAGCAGTCCAGCCCCAACTAATGAAAAACTGTTTTTT
NA,few,TRBJ2-7,TRBV25-1,CASSEYKARTYEQYF,TGTGCCAGCAGTGAATACAAAGCCCGGACCTACGAGCAGTACTTC
TRBD2,NA,TRBJ2-5,TRBV7-9,CASSFETSVQTQYF,TGTGCCAGCAGCTTCGAAACTAGCGTGCAGACCCAGTACTTC
TRBD1,few,TRBJ1-2,TRBV19,CASSIDREETYGYTF,TGTGCCAGTAGCATTGACAGGGAAGAAACCTATGGCTACACCTTC
NA,few,TRBJ2-1,TRBV11-2,CASSLVRARNNEQFF,TGTGCCAGCAGCTTAGTACGGGCCAGGAACAATGAGCAGTTCTTC
NA,NA,TRBJ2-3,TRBV9,CASSVSGTSTDTQYF,TGTGCCAGCAGCGTCTCCGGGACTAGCACAGATACGCAGTATTTT
TRBD1,NA,TRBJ1-4,TRBV4-3,CASSQGTGGGYEKLFF,TGCGCCAGCAGCCAAGGAACAGGGGGCGGGTATGAAAAACTGTTTTTT
TRBD1,NA,TRBJ2-7,TRBV29-1,CSVLNPGTGEDGEQYF,TGCAGCGTCCTGAACCCCGGGACAGGGGAAGATGGCGAGCAGTACTTC
NA,few,TRBJ1-2,TRBV29-1,CSVEGDGYTF,TGCAGCGTTGAAGGGGATGGCTACACCTTC
TRBD1,NA,TRBJ1-2,TRBV6-5,CASRQPTGGYGYTF,TGTGCCAGCAGACAACCTACAGGGGGCTATGGCTACACCTTC
TRBD1,few,TRBJ1-4,TRBV29-1,CSAGQGEGEKLFF,TGCAGCGCGGGACAGGGGGAAGGTGAAAAACTGTTTTTT
TRBD1,few,TRBJ1-2,TRBV7-8,CASSLVPGGSHGYTF,TGTGCCAGCAGCTTAGTACCAGGGGGTAGTCATGGCTACACCTTC
NA,few,TRBJ1-5,TRBV5-6,CASSFMAAGRGASNQPQHF,TGTGCCAGCAGCTTCATGGCTGCCGGGCGCGGGGCAAGCAATCAGCCCCAGCATTTT
NA,few,TRBJ1-5,TRBV28,CASCQGRQPQHF,TGTGCCAGCTGTCAGGGGCGTCAGCCCCAGCATTTT
NA,few,TRBJ1-4,TRBV19,CASYQTGHEDEKLFF,TGTGCCAGTTACCAAACAGGGCACGAAGATGAAAAACTGTTTTTT
TRBD1,few,TRBJ2-7,TRBV7-2,CASSFTGATTYEQYF,TGTGCCAGCAGCTTCACAGGGGCAACGACCTACGAGCAGTACTTC
NA,NA,TRBJ2-7,TRBV6-9,CASITGVVEYEQYF,TGTGCCAGCATTACGGGGGTTGTAGAGTACGAGCAGTACTTC
NA,NA,TRBJ1-1,TRBV7-2,CASSTEASRTEAFF,TGTGCCAGCAGCACCGAGGCTTCGAGGACTGAAGCTTTCTTT
NA,NA,TRBJ2-3,TRBV6-5,CASSYSYRASTDTQYF,TGTGCCAGCAGTTACAGTTATAGGGCCAGCACAGATACGCAGTATTTT
TRBD1,few,TRBJ2-7,TRBV29-1,CSVGRGQSYEQYF,TGCAGCGTTGGCCGGGGACAGAGCTACGAGCAGTACTTC
TRBD1,NA,TRBJ2-7,TRBV15,CATSRVGTAYEQYF,TGTGCCACCAGCAGAGTAGGGACAGCCTACGAGCAGTACTTC
TRBD1,NA,TRBJ2-7,TRBV7-9,CASSFGTDFSYEQYF,TGTGCCAGCAGCTTCGGGACAGACTTCTCCTACGAGCAGTACTTC
TRBD1,NA,TRBJ1-5,TRBV7-2,CASSPTGTASNQPQHF,TGTGCCAGCAGCCCGACCGGGACAGCAAGCAATCAGCCCCAGCATTTT
NA,few,TRBJ2-5,TRBV14,CASSQAVQGSLKTQYF,TGTGCCAGCAGCCAAGCTGTACAGGGATCCCTAAAGACCCAGTACTTC
NA,few,TRBJ2-7,TRBV7-2,CASSLPARISYEQYF,TGTGCCAGCAGCTTGCCGGCCAGAATTTCCTACGAGCAGTACTTC
NA,NA,TRBJ2-7,TRBV29-1,CSVARGAREQYF,TGCAGCGTTGCCCGGGGGGCTCGAGAGCAGTACTTC
TRBD2,NA,TRBJ2-2,TRBV7-8,CASSSVAGMVGELFF,TGTGCCAGCAGCTCAGTAGCGGGGATGGTCGGGGAGCTGTTTTTT
NA,NA,TRBJ2-5,TRBV5-1,CASSLVGQETQYF,TGCGCCAGCAGCTTGGTCGGCCAAGAGACCCAGTACTTC
TRBD1,NA,TRBJ1-1,TRBV6-6,CASSPTGEQLSEAFF,TGTGCCAGCAGCCCAACAGGGGAGCAGTTGTCCGAAGCTTTCTTT
NA,few,TRBJ1-1,TRBV10-3,CAISEWENTEAFF,TGTGCCATCAGTGAGTGGGAGAACACTGAAGCTTTCTTT
NA,few,TRBJ1-3,TRBV28,CANRPSGGNTIYF,TGTGCCAACCGTCCTTCAGGTGGAAACACCATATATTTT
NA,few,TRBJ1-6,TRBV25-1,CASSAGTISPLHF,TGTGCCAGCAGTGCCGGGACAATCTCACCCCTCCACTTT
TRBD1,NA,TRBJ1-1,TRBV29-1,CSVYRGRRTEAFF,TGCAGCGTTTACAGGGGGCGACGCACTGAAGCTTTCTTT
NA,NA,TRBJ1-2,TRBV5-1,CASTLDTALNYGYTF,TGCGCCAGCACCTTGGACACGGCACTTAACTATGGCTACACCTTC